The source of this TCR beta chain is a study of OX40 agonist ivuxolimab in advanced cancers. Profiled with immunoSEQ multiplex PCR; TCRdb holds only in-frame clones, not every one. The data show some 98,000 clones, 90% to 95% seen once. Per the germline V gene, CDR1 is DFQATT and CDR2 is SNEGSKA (reference sequence). V lost 6 bases to trimming and J lost 2 bases, with 6 bases between them. The CDR3 is 11 amino acids. The V gene is TRBV20-1, the J gene TRBJ2-3; D is undetermined. This material consisted of CD4+ or CD8+ T cells sorted from blood, taken in a trial of the OX40 agonist ivuxolimab. This TCR was recovered from an adult with an advanced solid tumor such as melanoma, head and neck, liver or kidney cancer. Here the CDR3 reads CSADLTDTQYF. The CDR3 DNA follows: TGCAGTGCCGACCTCACAGATACGCAGTATTTT.